Listed below are T cell receptor beta chains from one sample, sequenced in a study of blood T cell repertoires in COVID-19. Repertoires were generated with immunoSEQ multiplex PCR, while TCRdb's copy carries only in-frame clones and drops some. Of 300,000 to 450,000 clones detected, around nine tenths appear once; the ten largest clones hold about 0.94%. Sequencing was carried out using PBMCs or T cells enriched from blood (not recorded which). The receptor source for this set is a woman aged 30 to 39 who had been exposed to COVID-19. CDR3s leave out the opening cysteine and the closing phenylalanine or tryptophan.

V gene: TRBV3-1/TRBV3-2
CDR3 protein: ASSQALAGGNEQF

V gene: TRBV2
CDR3 protein: ASSEGWQGQNIQY

V gene: TRBV5-4
CDR3 protein: ASSLEGGWGYT

V gene: TRBV19
CDR3 protein: ASSIGTSGAGYNEQF

V gene: TRBV27
CDR3 protein: ASSHPRQGQETQY

V gene: TRBV20-1
CDR3 protein: SASPRYT

V gene: TRBV10-3
CDR3 protein: AISDPRAKSGTGSEKLF

V gene: TRBV6-1
CDR3 protein: ASSERGTGLYGYT

V gene: TRBV6-5
CDR3 protein: ASTDFTGELF

V gene: TRBV5-1
CDR3 protein: ASSIAGQTEAF

V gene: TRBV19
CDR3 protein: ASSKGLAGASNTGELF

V gene: TRBV25-1
CDR3 protein: ASSEYDDTYEQY

V gene: TRBV19
CDR3 protein: ASSIGEMIDTQY

V gene: TRBV7-6
CDR3 protein: ASSGGSRAF

V gene: TRBV5-4
CDR3 protein: ASSFWLAGLDEQF

V gene: TRBV28
CDR3 protein: ASSSRDRGREKLF

V gene: TRBV7-8
CDR3 protein: ASRLQDNYGYT

V gene: TRBV5-1
CDR3 protein: ASSSWDSTYEQY

V gene: TRBV7-6
CDR3 protein: ASSLTPDGGSRDEQF

V gene: TRBV11-2
CDR3 protein: ASSLEWSAQSPLH

V gene: TRBV30
CDR3 protein: AWSSRGPSYGYT

V gene: TRBV5-1
CDR3 protein: ASSLGQNNYGYT

V gene: TRBV18
CDR3 protein: ASSLGGVDAF

V gene: TRBV5-6
CDR3 protein: ASSLKRTGDTGELF

V gene: TRBV28
CDR3 protein: ASSFSRASYEQY

V gene: TRBV3-1/TRBV3-2
CDR3 protein: ASSHRQGEADTQY

V gene: TRBV6-4
CDR3 protein: ASSAGASSSYEQY